This TCR beta chain was documented in a study of T-cell reconstitution after alpha-beta-depleted transplantation in children. This clonotype came up a few times. A TCRbeta library incorporating unique molecular identifiers was prepared. TCRdb used MiXCR to reprocess the PCR reads, holding one entry per CDR3 protein. The sample yields around 400,000 distinct CDR3 sequences, roughly 21% seen once. The germline V gene encodes CDR1 MGHRA and CDR2 YSYEKL. V was clipped by 0 bases and J by 7 bases, with 22 bases between them. The CDR3 length is 18 residues. V and J are TRBV4-1 and TRBJ1-5, with a possible D match to TRBD1 (6 bases). The sequence derives from a human donor who donated a stem cell graft to a child with acute myeloid leukemia. Material: PBMCs from the stem cell graft donor, obtained from the stem cell graft. CDR3: CASSQDLRGDPGFQPQHF. In nucleotides, the CDR3 is TGCGCCAGCAGCCAAGATCTAAGGGGGGACCCAGGATTCCAGCCCCAGCATTTT.